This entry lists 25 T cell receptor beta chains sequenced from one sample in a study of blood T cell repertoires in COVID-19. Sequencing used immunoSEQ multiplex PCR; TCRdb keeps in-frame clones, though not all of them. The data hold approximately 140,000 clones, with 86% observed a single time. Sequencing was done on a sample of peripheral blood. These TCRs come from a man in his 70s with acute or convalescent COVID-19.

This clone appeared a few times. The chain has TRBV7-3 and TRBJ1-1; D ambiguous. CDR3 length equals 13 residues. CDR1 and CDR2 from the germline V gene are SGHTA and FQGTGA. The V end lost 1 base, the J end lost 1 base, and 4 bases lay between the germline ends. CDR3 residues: CASSLNGNTEAFF. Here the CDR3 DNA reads TGTGCCAGCAGCTTAAACGGGAACACTGAAGCTTTCTTT.

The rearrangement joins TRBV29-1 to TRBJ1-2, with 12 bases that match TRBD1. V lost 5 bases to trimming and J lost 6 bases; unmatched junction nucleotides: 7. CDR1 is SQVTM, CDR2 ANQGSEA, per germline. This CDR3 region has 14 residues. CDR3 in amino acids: CSVRDRGRQDGYTF. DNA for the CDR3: TGCAGCGTTAGGGACAGGGGGCGGCAGGATGGCTACACCTTC.

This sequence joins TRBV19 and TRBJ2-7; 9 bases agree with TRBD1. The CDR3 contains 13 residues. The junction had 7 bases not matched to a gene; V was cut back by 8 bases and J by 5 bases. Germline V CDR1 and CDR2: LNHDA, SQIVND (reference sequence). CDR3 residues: CASRGQGTDEQYF. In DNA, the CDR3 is TGTGCCAGTCGCGGACAGGGGACCGACGAGCAGTACTTC.

DNA for the CDR3: TGTGCCAGCAGTTTAGGGGCAGCCTACGAGCAGTACTTC. This sequence encodes CASSLGAAYEQYF. J is TRBJ2-7 and V is TRBV27; perhaps TRBD1 as D (5 bases). Germline CDR1 and CDR2: MNHEY and SMNVEV (reference sequence). V lost 2 bases to trimming and J lost 2 bases, with 7 bases between them. There are 13 residues in the CDR3.

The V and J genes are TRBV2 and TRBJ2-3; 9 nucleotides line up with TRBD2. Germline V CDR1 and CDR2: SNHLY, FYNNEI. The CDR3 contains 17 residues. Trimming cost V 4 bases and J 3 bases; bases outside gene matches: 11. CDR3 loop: CASSGTSGSRGTDTQYF. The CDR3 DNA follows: TGTGCCAGCAGTGGCACTAGCGGGTCGCGGGGAACAGATACGCAGTATTTT. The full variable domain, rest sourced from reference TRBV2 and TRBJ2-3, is EPEVTQTPSHQVTQMGQEVILRCVPISNHLYFYWYRQILGQKVEFLVSFYNNEISEKSEIFDDQFSVERPDGSNFTLKIRSTKLEDSAMYFCASSGTSGSRGTDTQYFGPGTRLTVL.

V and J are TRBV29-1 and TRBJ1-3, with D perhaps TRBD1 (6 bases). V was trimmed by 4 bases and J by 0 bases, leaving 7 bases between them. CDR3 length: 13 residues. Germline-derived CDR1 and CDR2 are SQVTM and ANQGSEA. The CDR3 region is CSVGGHSGNTIYF. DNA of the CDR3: TGCAGCGTTGGGGGACACTCTGGAAACACCATATATTTT.

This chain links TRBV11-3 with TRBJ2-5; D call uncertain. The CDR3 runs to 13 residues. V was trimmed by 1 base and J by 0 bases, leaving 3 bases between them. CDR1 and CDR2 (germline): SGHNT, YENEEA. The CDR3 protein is CASSLANQETQYF. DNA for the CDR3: TGTGCCAGCAGCTTAGCCAACCAAGAGACCCAGTACTTC.

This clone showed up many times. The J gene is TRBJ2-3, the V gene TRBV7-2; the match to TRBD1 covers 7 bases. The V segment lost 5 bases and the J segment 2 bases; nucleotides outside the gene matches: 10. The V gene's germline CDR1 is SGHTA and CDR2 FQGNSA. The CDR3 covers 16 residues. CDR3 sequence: CASSGIGTEYTDTQYF. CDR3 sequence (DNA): TGTGCCAGCAGCGGTATCGGGACAGAATACACAGATACGCAGTATTTT.

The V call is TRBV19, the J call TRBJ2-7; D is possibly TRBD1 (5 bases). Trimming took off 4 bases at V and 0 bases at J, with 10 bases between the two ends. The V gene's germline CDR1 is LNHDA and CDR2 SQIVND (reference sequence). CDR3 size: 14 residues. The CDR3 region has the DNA TGTGCCAGTAGTACAAGGGGCGGCTCCTACGAGCAGTACTTC. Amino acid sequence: CASSTRGGSYEQYF.

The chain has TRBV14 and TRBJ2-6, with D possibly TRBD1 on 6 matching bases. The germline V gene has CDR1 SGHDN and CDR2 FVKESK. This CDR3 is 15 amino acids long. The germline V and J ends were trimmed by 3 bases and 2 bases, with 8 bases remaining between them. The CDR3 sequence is CASSQGAAGANVLTF. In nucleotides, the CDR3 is TGTGCCAGCAGCCAGGGGGCGGCTGGGGCCAACGTCCTGACTTTC.

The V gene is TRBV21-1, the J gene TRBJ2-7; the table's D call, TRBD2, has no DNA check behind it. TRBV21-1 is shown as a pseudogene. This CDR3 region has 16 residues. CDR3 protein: CASSALGLAGTYEQYF. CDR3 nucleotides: TGTGCCAGCAGCGCTTTAGGACTAGCGGGGACCTACGAGCAGTACTTC.

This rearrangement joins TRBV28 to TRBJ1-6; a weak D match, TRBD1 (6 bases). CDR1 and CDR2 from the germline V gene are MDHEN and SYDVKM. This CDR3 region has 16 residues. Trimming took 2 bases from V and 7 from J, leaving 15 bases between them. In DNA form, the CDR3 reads TGTGCCAGCAGTTTAACCCCACCAGGGGCAAATTCACCCCTCCACTTT. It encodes CASSLTPPGANSPLHF. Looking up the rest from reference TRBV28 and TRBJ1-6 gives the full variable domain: DVKVTQSSRYLVKRTGEKVFLECVQDMDHENMFWYRQDPGLGLRLIYFSYDVKMKEKGDIPEGYSVSREKKERFSLILESASTNQTSMYLCASSLTPPGANSPLHFGNGTRLTVT.

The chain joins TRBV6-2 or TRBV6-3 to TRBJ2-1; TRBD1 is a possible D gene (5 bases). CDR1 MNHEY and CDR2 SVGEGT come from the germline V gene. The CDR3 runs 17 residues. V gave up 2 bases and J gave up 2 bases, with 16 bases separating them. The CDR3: CASSYRGQLPTYNEQFF. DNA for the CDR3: TGTGCCAGCAGTTACCGAGGACAACTCCCCACCTACAATGAGCAGTTCTTC.

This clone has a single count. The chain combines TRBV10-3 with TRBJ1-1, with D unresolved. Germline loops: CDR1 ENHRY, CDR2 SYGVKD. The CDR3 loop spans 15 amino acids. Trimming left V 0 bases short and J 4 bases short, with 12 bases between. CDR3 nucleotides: TGTGCCATCAGTGAGTCACCGGGGAGTCGCACTGAAGCTTTCTTT. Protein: CAISESPGSRTEAFF.

In DNA form, the CDR3 reads TGTGCCAGCAGTTCCCTGGGGGGGGTCAACGAGCAGTACTTC. Encoded protein: CASSSLGGVNEQYF. This chain joins TRBV28 and TRBJ2-7; 7 positions match TRBD2. Germline CDR1 MDHEN, CDR2 SYDVKM. The CDR3 is 14 residues long. With 4 bases clipped from V and 5 bases from J, the junction kept 8 bases outside the gene matches.

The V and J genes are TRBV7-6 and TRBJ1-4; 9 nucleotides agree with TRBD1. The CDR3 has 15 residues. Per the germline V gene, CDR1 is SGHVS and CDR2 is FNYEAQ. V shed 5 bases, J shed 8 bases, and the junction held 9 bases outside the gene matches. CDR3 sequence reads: CASSADRGLREKLFF. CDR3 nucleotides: TGTGCCAGCAGCGCGGACAGGGGTTTAAGGGAAAAACTGTTTTTT.

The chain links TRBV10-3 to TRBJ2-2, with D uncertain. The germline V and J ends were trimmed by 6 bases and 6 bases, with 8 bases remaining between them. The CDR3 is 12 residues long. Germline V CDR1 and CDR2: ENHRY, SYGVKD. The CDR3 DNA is TGTGCCATCAGGAATCGGGCCGGGGAGCTGTTTTTT. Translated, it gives CAIRNRAGELFF.

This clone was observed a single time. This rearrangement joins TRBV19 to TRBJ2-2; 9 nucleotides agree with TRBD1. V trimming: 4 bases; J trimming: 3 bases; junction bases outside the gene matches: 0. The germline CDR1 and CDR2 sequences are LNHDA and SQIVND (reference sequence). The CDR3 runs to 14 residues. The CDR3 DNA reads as TGTGCCAGTAGTAGACAGGGGGACACCGGGGAGCTGTTTTTT. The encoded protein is CASSRQGDTGELFF.

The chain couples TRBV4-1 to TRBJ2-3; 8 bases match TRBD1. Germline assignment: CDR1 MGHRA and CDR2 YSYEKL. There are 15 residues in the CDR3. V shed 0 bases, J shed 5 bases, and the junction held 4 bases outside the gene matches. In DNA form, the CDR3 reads TGCGCCAGCAGCCAAGACAGGGGGCATGGAGATACGCAGTATTTT. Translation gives CASSQDRGHGDTQYF.

The CDR3 sequence: CASSQGFRLGAEQYF. The CDR3 DNA reads TGTGCCAGCAGCCAAGGTTTTCGACTAGGTGCAGAGCAGTACTTC. V gene TRBV3-1 (or the pseudogene TRBV3-2) combines with J gene TRBJ2-7, with D possibly TRBD2 on 6 matching bases. CDR3 length: 15 residues. CDR1 and CDR2 from the germline V gene are LGHDT and YNNKEL (reference sequence). The ends were cut back, 1 base at V and 7 bases at J, with 17 bases in the middle.

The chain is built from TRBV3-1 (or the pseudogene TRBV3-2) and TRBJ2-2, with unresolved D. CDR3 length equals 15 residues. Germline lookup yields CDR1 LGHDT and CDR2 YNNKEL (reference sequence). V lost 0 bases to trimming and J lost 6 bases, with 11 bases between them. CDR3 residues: CASSQEFSVPGELFF. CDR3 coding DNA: TGTGCCAGCAGCCAAGAATTCAGCGTACCCGGGGAGCTGTTTTTT.

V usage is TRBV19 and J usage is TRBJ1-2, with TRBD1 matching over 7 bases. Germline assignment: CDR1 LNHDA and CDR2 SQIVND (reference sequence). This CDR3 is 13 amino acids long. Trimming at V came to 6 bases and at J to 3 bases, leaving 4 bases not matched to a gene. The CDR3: CASRRTGDYGYTF. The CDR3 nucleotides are TGTGCCAGTAGAAGGACAGGAGACTATGGCTACACCTTC.

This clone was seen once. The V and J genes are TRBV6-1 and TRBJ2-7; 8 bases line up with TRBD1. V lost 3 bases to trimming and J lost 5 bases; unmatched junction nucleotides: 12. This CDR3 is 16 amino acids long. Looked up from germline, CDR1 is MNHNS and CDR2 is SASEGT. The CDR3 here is CASSDATGQGRNEQYF. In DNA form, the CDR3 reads TGTGCCAGCAGTGACGCGACTGGACAGGGTAGAAACGAGCAGTACTTC.

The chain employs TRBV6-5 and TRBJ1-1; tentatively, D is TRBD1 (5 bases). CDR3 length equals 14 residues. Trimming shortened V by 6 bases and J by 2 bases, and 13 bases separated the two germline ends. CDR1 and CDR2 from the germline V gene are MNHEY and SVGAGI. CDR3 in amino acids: CASRDRTLNTEAFF. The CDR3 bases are TGTGCCAGCAGAGATAGGACACTTAACACTGAAGCTTTCTTT.

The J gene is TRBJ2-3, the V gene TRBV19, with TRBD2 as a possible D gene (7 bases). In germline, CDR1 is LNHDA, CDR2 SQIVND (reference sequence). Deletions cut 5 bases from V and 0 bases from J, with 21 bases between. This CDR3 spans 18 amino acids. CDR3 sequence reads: CASSSPMGGARSTDTQYF. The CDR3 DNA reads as TGTGCCAGTAGTTCCCCAATGGGGGGGGCGAGGAGCACAGATACGCAGTATTTT.